This is a list of T cell receptor beta chains from one sample in a study of T cell responses to AZD1222 COVID-19 vaccine. Only in-frame clones appear in the TCRdb table, and some are missing; sequencing was by immunoSEQ multiplex PCR. The sample consists of fewer than 200,000 clones, more than 75% of them appearing once. This sample comprised peripheral blood, obtained 28 days after the second AZD1222 dose. These receptors were collected from an adult who received the AZD1222 COVID-19 vaccine. The CDR3 runs from the conserved cysteine through the conserved F or W. D genes are given only for firm matches. The size entry is marked missing in some rows and otherwise reads once, few, many or a size class.

V gene	clone size	J gene	D gene	CDR3 protein	CDR3 DNA
TRBV4-3	.	TRBJ2-7	TRBD1	CASSQELAGGKYEQYF	TGCGCCAGCAGCCAAGAATTGGCAGGGGGAAAGTACGAGCAGTACTTC
TRBV24-1	.	TRBJ2-1	.	CATSTEGYNEQFF	TGTGCCACGTCGACAGAGGGTTACAATGAGCAGTTCTTC
TRBV11-2	.	TRBJ2-3	TRBD2	CASSDASGETDTQYF	TGTGCCAGCAGCGACGCTAGCGGGGAAACAGATACGCAGTATTTT
TRBV10-1	once	TRBJ1-1	.	CASSVQPENTEAFF	TGCGCCAGCAGTGTACAGCCAGAGAACACTGAAGCTTTCTTT
TRBV7-2	.	TRBJ2-1	TRBD1	CASSRGTGMFSEQFF	TGTGCCAGCAGCCGCGGGACAGGGATGTTCAGTGAGCAGTTCTTC
TRBV6-5	.	TRBJ1-6	.	CASSYIGPRNSPLHF	TGTGCCAGCAGTTATATAGGACCGAGAAATTCACCCCTCCACTTT
TRBV27	.	TRBJ2-5	.	CASRSTGIPQETQYF	TGTGCCAGCAGATCTACAGGGATTCCCCAAGAGACCCAGTACTTC
TRBV6-6	.	TRBJ2-5	.	CASSYGRQETQYF	TGTGCCAGCAGTTATGGCAGGCAAGAGACCCAGTACTTC
TRBV4-1	.	TRBJ1-6	.	CASSQSSGTSLGTLHF	TGCGCCAGCAGCCAATCGTCCGGGACCTCGCTTGGCACCCTCCACTTT
TRBV12-3/TRBV12-4	.	TRBJ1-6	.	CASTRLPYSPLHF	TGTGCCAGCACCAGACTACCGTATTCACCCCTCCACTTT
TRBV30	.	TRBJ1-6	.	CAWSVAVGSPLHF	TGTGCCTGGAGTGTAGCGGTGGGTTCACCCCTCCACTTT
TRBV19	once	TRBJ2-7	TRBD1	CASSAQDRGGLVSEQYF	TGTGCCAGTAGTGCCCAGGACAGGGGCGGACTAGTGTCCGAGCAGTACTTC
TRBV6-1	.	TRBJ1-5	.	CASSDQAGGNQPQHF	TGTGCCAGCAGTGACCAGGCCGGAGGCAATCAGCCCCAGCATTTT
TRBV30	.	TRBJ1-6	TRBD1	CAWGTGINSPLHF	TGTGCCTGGGGGACAGGGATTAATTCACCCCTCCACTTT
TRBV21-1	.	TRBJ2-1	.	CASSKAMRGRTRHYNEQFF	TGTGCCAGCAGCAAAGCCATGAGGGGGAGGACTCGACACTACAATGAGCAGTTCTTC
TRBV7-2	.	TRBJ1-2	.	CASSLGTYTNYGYTF	TGTGCCAGCAGCTTAGGGACATACACTAACTATGGCTACACCTTC
TRBV18	.	TRBJ2-7	.	CASSPDYGQLSSYEQYF	TGTGCCAGCTCACCAGATTATGGTCAGCTAAGCTCCTACGAGCAGTACTTC
TRBV27	.	TRBJ1-1	TRBD1	CASSWTGGNTEAFF	TGTGCCAGCAGTTGGACAGGGGGGAACACTGAAGCTTTCTTT
TRBV18	.	TRBJ1-5	.	CASSPLGDDQPQHF	TGTGCCAGCTCACCACTTGGGGATGATCAGCCCCAGCATTTT
TRBV30	.	TRBJ1-3	.	CAWGVSSHYSGNTIYF	TGTGCCTGGGGAGTGAGCAGCCATTACTCTGGAAACACCATATATTTT
TRBV6-6	.	TRBJ1-5	TRBD1	CASSRGQGGPGPQHF	TGTGCCAGCAGCCGCGGACAGGGCGGGCCGGGGCCCCAGCATTTT
TRBV4-3	few	TRBJ1-2	.	CASSLQGNYGYTF	TGCGCCAGCAGCCTCCAGGGTAACTATGGCTACACCTTC
TRBV20-1	.	TRBJ1-6	.	CSASEGLTGAPLHF	TGCAGTGCTAGTGAGGGCCTCACTGGAGCACCCCTCCACTTT
TRBV19	.	TRBJ1-4	TRBD1	CASSIRQGGEKLFF	TGTGCCAGTAGTATCCGACAGGGAGGAGAAAAACTGTTTTTT
TRBV7-9	.	TRBJ1-1	.	CASSARDNTEAFF	TGTGCCAGCAGCGCCCGGGACAACACTGAAGCTTTCTTT
TRBV5-4	.	TRBJ1-4	.	CASSPAGGAKEKLFF	TGTGCCAGCAGCCCCGCCGGGGGCGCGAAGGAAAAACTGTTTTTT
TRBV6-5	.	TRBJ1-5	.	CASSYSNAQPQHF	TGTGCCAGCAGTTACTCGAACGCTCAGCCCCAGCATTTT
TRBV11-2	.	TRBJ1-4	TRBD1	CASSRQGGYEKLFF	TGTGCCAGCAGCCGACAGGGAGGATATGAAAAACTGTTTTTT
TRBV2	.	TRBJ1-4	TRBD1	CASNNRDRDEKLFF	TGTGCCAGCAACAACCGGGACAGGGACGAAAAACTGTTTTTT
TRBV12-3/TRBV12-4	.	TRBJ1-5	.	CASSFTLDQPQHF	TGTGCCAGCAGTTTCACACTGGATCAGCCCCAGCATTTT
TRBV5-1	.	TRBJ1-2	TRBD1	CASSPWTGTNYGYTF	TGCGCCAGCAGCCCGTGGACAGGGACTAACTATGGCTACACCTTC
TRBV3-1/TRBV3-2	once	TRBJ2-2	.	CASSRRDIQDTGELFF	TGTGCCAGCAGCCGCCGGGACATTCAGGACACCGGGGAGCTGTTTTTT
TRBV6-5	.	TRBJ2-3	TRBD1	CASGGTGAITDTQYF	TGTGCCAGCGGCGGGACAGGGGCTATCACAGATACGCAGTATTTT
TRBV28	.	TRBJ1-2	.	CASSFRQGNYGYTF	TGTGCCAGCAGTTTTAGGCAGGGAAACTATGGCTACACCTTC
TRBV7-9	.	TRBJ1-1	.	CASSSPSGFGELEAFF	TGTGCCAGCAGCTCCCCCAGTGGTTTTGGCGAACTGGAAGCTTTCTTT
TRBV30	.	TRBJ1-2	.	CAWSVLGTDYGYTF	TGTGCCTGGAGTGTGTTAGGGACGGACTATGGCTACACCTTC
TRBV4-1	.	TRBJ1-2	.	CASSPIESGEVNYGYTF	TGCGCCAGCAGCCCCATAGAATCAGGGGAGGTGAACTATGGCTACACCTTC
TRBV5-6	.	TRBJ1-6	.	CASSFGGGWSPLHF	TGTGCCAGCAGCTTTGGAGGGGGATGGTCACCCCTCCACTTT
TRBV11-3	.	TRBJ2-1	.	CASSTGTYNEQFF	TGTGCCAGCAGCACCGGGACCTACAATGAGCAGTTCTTC
TRBV12-3/TRBV12-4	once	TRBJ2-7	.	CASSRDGDLEQYF	TGTGCCAGCAGTAGGGACGGGGACTTGGAGCAGTACTTC
TRBV27	.	TRBJ1-6	.	CASKESRARSNSPLHF	TGTGCCAGCAAGGAGAGCAGGGCCAGGTCTAATTCACCCCTCCACTTT
TRBV6-4	.	TRBJ1-5	.	CASSVTSGAHQPQHF	TGTGCCAGCAGTGTTACGTCGGGGGCCCATCAGCCCCAGCATTTT
TRBV7-9	.	TRBJ1-1	TRBD1	CASSLTGDGLAFF	TGTGCCAGCAGCTTAACAGGGGACGGGTTGGCTTTCTTT
TRBV9	.	TRBJ2-1	.	CASMGFHNEQFF	TGTGCCAGCATGGGATTCCACAATGAGCAGTTCTTC
TRBV20-1	.	TRBJ2-1	.	CSASNNNEQFF	TGCAGTGCTAGTAACAACAATGAGCAGTTCTTC
TRBV2	few	TRBJ2-5	.	CASGRGSFEDQYF	TGTGCCAGCGGGAGGGGGTCCTTCGAGGACCAGTACTTC
TRBV30	.	TRBJ1-5	.	CAWSASSPKVNQPQHF	TGTGCCTGGAGTGCCAGCAGTCCGAAGGTCAATCAGCCCCAGCATTTT
TRBV27	.	TRBJ1-6	TRBD1	CASSYRDSLLNNSPLHF	TGTGCCAGCAGTTATCGGGACAGCCTCCTAAATAATTCACCCCTCCACTTT
TRBV18	.	TRBJ2-1	TRBD1	CASSRDSGGYNEQFF	TGTGCCAGCTCACGGGATTCAGGGGGTTACAATGAGCAGTTCTTC